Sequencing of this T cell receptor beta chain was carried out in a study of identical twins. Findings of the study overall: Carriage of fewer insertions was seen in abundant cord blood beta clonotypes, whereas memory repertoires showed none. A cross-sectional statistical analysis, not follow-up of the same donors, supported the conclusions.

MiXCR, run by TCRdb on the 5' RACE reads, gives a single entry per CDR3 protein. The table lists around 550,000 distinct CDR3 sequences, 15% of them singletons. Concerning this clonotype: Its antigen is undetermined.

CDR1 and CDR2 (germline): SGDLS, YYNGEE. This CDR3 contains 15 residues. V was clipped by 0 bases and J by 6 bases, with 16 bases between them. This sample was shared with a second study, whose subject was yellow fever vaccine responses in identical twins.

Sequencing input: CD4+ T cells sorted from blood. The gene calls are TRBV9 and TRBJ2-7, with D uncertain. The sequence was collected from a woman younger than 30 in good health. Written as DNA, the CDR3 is TGTGCCAGCAGCGTAGTTAGCCAAAGGTCCCCCGAGCAGTACGTC. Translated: CASSVVSQRSPEQYV.